Presented here are 20 T cell receptor beta chains from one specimen sequenced in a study of shared clonotypes between healthy human individuals. Sequencing was performed with immunoSEQ multiplex PCR; in TCRdb, only in-frame clones are kept and a portion is missing. The data show a few million clones, with roughly 93% seen just once and about 0.41% held by the top ten. The specimen was naive CD4+ T cells from PBMCs. Subset reported: CD45RA+ positively selected. These receptors came from a man aged 18 to 30 in good health. Some clones in this sample may be carry-over from other donors' samples.

V usage is TRBV5-1 and J usage is TRBJ2-2; D unclear. From germline, CDR1 is SGHRS and CDR2 YFSETQ. Trimming removed 0 bases at V and 1 base at J, with 10 bases between. This CDR3 comprises 16 residues. CDR3 bases: TGCGCCAGCAGCTTGGCGGGCCTCGGGAACACCGGGGAGCTGTTTTTT. Its protein is CASSLAGLGNTGELFF.

The rearrangement links TRBV28 to TRBJ1-2; maybe TRBD1 (5 bases). This CDR3 contains 14 residues. V was clipped by 5 bases and J by 5 bases, with 15 bases between them. Germline loops: CDR1 MDHEN, CDR2 SYDVKM. CDR3 sequence reads: CASSLLLGGYGYTF. In DNA form, the CDR3 reads TGTGCCAGCAGTCTACTATTGGGGGGGTATGGCTACACCTTC.

This chain uses TRBV4-1 with TRBJ2-1; 9 bases line up with TRBD2. V lost 4 bases, J lost 4 bases, and 11 bases stayed unmatched. The CDR3 has 17 residues. The germline CDR1 and CDR2 sequences are MGHRA and YSYEKL. The CDR3 is CASSPRAGGGNYNEQFF. The DNA of the CDR3 is TGCGCCAGCAGCCCAAGGGCGGGGGGGGGAAATTACAATGAGCAGTTCTTC.

V gene TRBV2 combines with J gene TRBJ2-3; 7 bases are shared with TRBD1. CDR1 and CDR2 (germline): SNHLY, FYNNEI. The CDR3 spans 13 residues. V lost 7 bases and J lost 3; bases outside the gene matches: 4. Written as DNA, the CDR3 is TGTGCCAGCAACTCACAGGGGACAGATACGCAGTATTTT. Its protein product is CASNSQGTDTQYF. Complete variable domain (other parts from reference TRBV2 and TRBJ2-3): EPEVTQTPSHQVTQMGQEVILRCVPISNHLYFYWYRQILGQKVEFLVSFYNNEISEKSEIFDDQFSVERPDGSNFTLKIRSTKLEDSAMYFCASNSQGTDTQYFGPGTRLTVL.

The chain links TRBV7-3 to TRBJ2-7, with a tentative D call TRBD1 (5 bases). V was shortened by 2 bases and J by 5 bases, with 16 bases between the two germline ends. The V gene's germline CDR1 is SGHTA and CDR2 FQGTGA. The length of the CDR3 is 15 residues. This chain's CDR3 is CASSLWAGQGNEQYF. The CDR3 nucleotides read TGTGCCAGCAGCTTATGGGCAGGGCAAGGTAACGAGCAGTACTTC. Drawing the rest from reference TRBV7-3 and TRBJ2-7, the complete variable domain is GAGVSQTPSNKVTEKGKYVELRCDPISGHTALYWYRQSLGQGPEFLIYFQGTGAADDSGLPNDRFFAVRPEGSVSTLKIQRTERGDSAVYLCASSLWAGQGNEQYFGPGTRLTVT.

V is TRBV5-4 and J is TRBJ2-2, with a possible D match to TRBD1 (6 bases). Germline CDR1 and CDR2: SGHNT and YYREEE (reference sequence). The CDR3 runs to 15 residues. Trimming took 0 bases from V and 0 from J, leaving 6 bases between them. The CDR3 nucleotides are TGTGCCAGCAGCTTGGACAGGGCGAACACCGGGGAGCTGTTTTTT. The encoded protein is CASSLDRANTGELFF.

The CDR3 is CASSPSGTGGETQYF. DNA for the CDR3: TGTGCCAGCAGTCCCTCCGGGACAGGGGGGGAGACCCAGTACTTC. J is TRBJ2-5 and V is TRBV6-5, with TRBD1 matching over 11 bases. Unmatched junction bases numbered 7, after V lost 5 bases and J lost 5 bases. This CDR3 comprises 15 residues. Germline V gene sequence: CDR1 MNHEY, CDR2 SVGAGI.

The chain joins TRBV6-4 to TRBJ2-1; 14 bases match TRBD2. The junction had 4 bases not matched to a gene; V was cut back by 5 bases and J by 7 bases. This CDR3 has 15 amino acids. Germline V gene lookup returns CDR1 MRHNA and CDR2 SNTAGT. The CDR3 region is CASSPTSGRANEQFF. The DNA of the CDR3 is TGTGCCAGCAGTCCGACTAGCGGGAGGGCGAATGAGCAGTTCTTC.

The chain couples TRBV2 to TRBJ2-3; a possible D gene is TRBD2 (5 bases). V lost 3 bases to trimming and J lost 7 bases, with 14 bases between them. Germline CDR1 SNHLY, CDR2 FYNNEI. This CDR3 is built from 14 residues. In nucleotides, the CDR3 is TGTGCCAGCAGTGATACCCCAGCGGTGAATACGCAGTATTTT. The encoded protein is CASSDTPAVNTQYF.

The J gene is TRBJ1-4, the V gene TRBV30, with D maybe TRBD1 (6 bases). With 2 bases removed from V and 3 bases from J, the gap between germline ends came to 16 bases. The CDR3 contains 16 residues. Per the germline V gene, CDR1 is GTSNPN and CDR2 is SVGIG (reference sequence). CDR3 in amino acids: CAWSIKRQAANEKLFF. DNA of the CDR3: TGTGCCTGGAGTATAAAAAGACAGGCGGCTAATGAAAAACTGTTTTTT. The entire variable domain, with the rest obtained from reference TRBV30 and TRBJ1-4, is as follows: SQTIHQWPATLVQPVGSPLSLECTVEGTSNPNLYWYRQAAGRGLQLLFYSVGIGQISSEVPQNLSASRPQDRQFILSSKKLLLSDSGFYLCAWSIKRQAANEKLFFGSGTQLSVL.

The gene calls are TRBV9 and TRBJ2-3; 8 positions agree with TRBD1. V trimming: 1 base; J trimming: 0 bases; junction bases outside the gene matches: 10. CDR1 and CDR2 from the germline V gene are SGDLS and YYNGEE. This CDR3 region has 18 residues. CDR3 sequence: CASSVLAGQVLSTDTQYF. The CDR3 region has the DNA TGTGCCAGCAGCGTATTGGCGGGACAGGTTCTTAGCACAGATACGCAGTATTTT. The whole variable domain, filled in from reference TRBV9 and TRBJ2-3, reads DSGVTQTPKHLITATGQRVTLRCSPRSGDLSVYWYQQSLDQGLQFLIQYYNGEERAKGNILERFSAQQFPDLHSELNLSSLELGDSALYFCASSVLAGQVLSTDTQYFGPGTRLTVL.

The J gene is TRBJ2-5, the V gene TRBV28; tentatively, D is TRBD1 (6 bases). The CDR3 spans 13 residues. Per the germline V gene, CDR1 is MDHEN and CDR2 is SYDVKM. Trimming took 6 bases from V and 3 from J, leaving 11 bases between them. CDR3 amino acids: CASRVNREETQYF. In DNA form, the CDR3 reads TGTGCCAGCAGGGTAAACAGGGAAGAGACCCAGTACTTC.

The chain employs TRBV7-9 and TRBJ2-7, with D possibly TRBD1 on 6 matching bases. The germline V and J ends were trimmed by 1 base and 6 bases, with 13 bases remaining between them. The germline gives CDR1 SEHNR, CDR2 FQNEAQ (reference sequence). This CDR3 spans 14 amino acids. DNA for the CDR3: TGTGCCAGCAGCTTAGGAGGTACCAGGGGCGAGCAGTACTTC. Translated, it gives CASSLGGTRGEQYF.

This chain joins TRBV27 and TRBJ2-6; perhaps D is TRBD1 or TRBD2 (5 bases each). The V and J ends lost 7 bases and 0 bases respectively, with 19 bases between them. Germline lookup yields CDR1 MNHEY and CDR2 SMNVEV (reference sequence). The CDR3 extends over 18 amino acids. The CDR3 here is CASTTSRGPYSGANVLTF. DNA for the CDR3: TGTGCCAGCACTACTTCCCGGGGCCCATACTCTGGGGCCAACGTCCTGACTTTC.

In its sample, this clone was seen once. The chain carries TRBV6-6 and TRBJ2-1; D may match TRBD1 or TRBD2 (5 bases each). The CDR3 covers 16 residues. CDR1 and CDR2 from the germline V gene are MNHNY and SVGAGI (reference sequence). Trimming took off 2 bases at V and 4 bases at J, with 15 bases between the two ends. The CDR3 DNA sequence: TGTGCCAGCAGTTACGCCACCGGGACGGCTTACAATGAGCAGTTCTTC. Its translation: CASSYATGTAYNEQFF.

This rearrangement joins TRBV5-1 to TRBJ1-1; no firm D call. The V gene's germline CDR1 is SGHRS and CDR2 YFSETQ. Trimming took off 5 bases at V and 1 base at J, with 12 bases between the two ends. CDR3 length: 14 residues. The chain's CDR3 is CASSPKNWNTEAFF. Here the CDR3 DNA reads TGCGCCAGCAGTCCTAAAAATTGGAACACTGAAGCTTTCTTT. The full variable domain, rest sourced from reference TRBV5-1 and TRBJ1-1, is KAGVTQTPRYLIKTRGQQVTLSCSPISGHRSVSWYQQTPGQGLQFLFEYFSETQRNKGNFPGRFSGRQFSNSRSEMNVSTLELGDSALYLCASSPKNWNTEAFFGQGTRLTVV.

This chain joins TRBV19 and TRBJ1-4; TRBD1 is a possible D gene (5 bases). V shed 4 bases and J shed 1 base, with 13 bases lying between them. Germline V lookup: CDR1 LNHDA, CDR2 SQIVND (reference sequence). There are 16 residues in the CDR3. CDR3: CASSTGTERTNEKLFF. The CDR3, as DNA: TGTGCCAGTAGTACCGGGACCGAGAGAACTAATGAAAAACTGTTTTTT.

This clone was found a few times. The J gene is TRBJ1-2, the V gene TRBV28, with D possibly matching TRBD1 (6 bases). Trimming pared 8 bases from V and 5 bases from J, leaving 9 bases between. CDR3 length: 11 amino acids. Germline V gene lookup returns CDR1 MDHEN and CDR2 SYDVKM. CDR3 region: CASFTGYGYTF. DNA of the CDR3: TGTGCCAGCTTCACAGGGTATGGCTACACCTTC.

The rearrangement uses TRBV18 and TRBJ1-5; 11 bases line up with TRBD1. V shed 2 bases, J shed 4 bases, and the junction held 4 bases outside the gene matches. The CDR3 totals 16 residues. Germline CDR1 is KGHSH and CDR2 is LQKENI. In DNA form, the CDR3 reads TGTGCCAGCTCACCATTGGGACAGGGGGGTAATCAGCCCCAGCATTTT. Amino acid sequence: CASSPLGQGGNQPQHF.

This chain links TRBV5-6 with TRBJ1-1, with D tentatively TRBD1 (5 bases). This CDR3 spans 14 amino acids. Germline V gives CDR1 SGHDT, CDR2 YYEEEE. With 4 bases removed from V and 4 bases from J, the gap between germline ends came to 14 bases. The CDR3 DNA is TGTGCCAGCAGCGAGGGACCCGGGGGCACTGAAGCTTTCTTT. Translated: CASSEGPGGTEAFF.